The rows below give T cell receptor beta chains drawn from one sample of a study of shared clonotypes between healthy human individuals. Profiled with immunoSEQ multiplex PCR; TCRdb holds only in-frame clones, not every one. The sample includes around 2.1 million clones, roughly 91% of them seen just once. Sequencing was done on a sample of naive CD8+ T cells from PBMCs. The receptors shown here come from a man between 18 and 35 years old in good health. Some clones in this sample may be carry-over from other donors' samples. Both conserved end residues are part of each CDR3. A D gene is named only where the DNA matches it firmly. Clone size is not always given. Where it is, it says once, few, many or a class for expanded clones.

j_call	clone_size	v_call	d_call	cdr3_nt	cdr3_aa
TRBJ2-7	once	TRBV5-4	TRBD2	TGTGCCAGCAGCGGGACCGGGACTAGCGGTACTTTCTACGAGCAGTACTTC	CASSGTGTSGTFYEQYF
TRBJ2-5	.	TRBV11-1	.	TGTGCCAGCAGCTTAGCGCTCGGAACCCAAGAGACCCAGTACTTC	CASSLALGTQETQYF
TRBJ2-1	.	TRBV7-3	TRBD2	TGTGCCAGCAGCTTAAAGGGGACCCCGGGACTAGCGGGCAATGAGCAGTTCTTC	CASSLKGTPGLAGNEQFF
TRBJ1-5	.	TRBV6-1	TRBD1	TGTGCCAGCAGTGACAGGGGGCGTCAGCCCCAGCATTTT	CASSDRGRQPQHF
TRBJ2-3	.	TRBV19	.	TGTGCCAGTAGTATCGGGGAGAGCGGCACAGATACGCAGTATTTT	CASSIGESGTDTQYF
TRBJ2-7	.	TRBV4-1	TRBD2	TGCGCCAGCAGCCAAGATCCGCGGGAGGGGGTCTACGAGCAGTACTTC	CASSQDPREGVYEQYF
TRBJ2-7	.	TRBV7-9	.	TGTGCCAGCAGCTTAGCCCAGCAGGTCTCCTACGAGCAGTACTTC	CASSLAQQVSYEQYF
TRBJ2-3	.	TRBV27	TRBD2	TGTGCCAGCAGTTTTTCGCGGGAGGCGGTCACAGATACGCAGTATTTT	CASSFSREAVTDTQYF
TRBJ2-3	.	TRBV7-9	.	TGTGCCAGCAGCTTAGACAGGGCGGACACAGATACGCAGTATTTT	CASSLDRADTDTQYF
TRBJ2-5	once	TRBV7-9	TRBD1	TGTGCCAGCATGGGACAGTTACAAGAGACCCAGTACTTC	CASMGQLQETQYF
TRBJ2-1	.	TRBV27	TRBD1	TGTGCCAGCAGTCCCAATCTTGGACAGGGCTATGAGCAGTTCTTC	CASSPNLGQGYEQFF
TRBJ1-5	.	TRBV6-5	.	TGTGCCAGCTCGTCTATGGACAATCAGCCCCAGCATTTT	CASSSMDNQPQHF
TRBJ2-7	.	TRBV15	.	TGTGCCACCAGCAGAGACAGGTCCTCCTACGAGCAGTACTTC	CATSRDRSSYEQYF
TRBJ1-1	.	TRBV7-3	.	TGTGCCAGCAGCCTAGACTGGGGCACTGAAGCTTTCTTT	CASSLDWGTEAFF
TRBJ2-7	.	TRBV19	.	TGTGCCAGTAGTATTATGGCAGGGTTCGGGTCCTACGAGCAGTACTTC	CASSIMAGFGSYEQYF
TRBJ2-1	.	TRBV9	TRBD2	TGTGCCAGCAGCCACCCCTTGGGACTAGTCGGTAATGAGCAGTTCTTC	CASSHPLGLVGNEQFF
TRBJ1-2	.	TRBV11-2	TRBD1	TGTGCCAGCAGCTTAGTTTTAGGACAGGGGCGCTGGGACTATGGCTACACCTTC	CASSLVLGQGRWDYGYTF
TRBJ2-7	.	TRBV7-2	TRBD2	TGTGCCAGCAGCTTGGGACTAGCGGGCCTCTACGAGCAGTACTTC	CASSLGLAGLYEQYF
TRBJ2-7	once	TRBV5-6	.	TGTGCCAGCAGCATAGACATGACCTACGAGCAGTACTTC	CASSIDMTYEQYF
TRBJ2-7	.	TRBV29-1	TRBD2	TGCAGCGTCCATAGCGGGTCCGGTCCCGAGCAGTACTTC	CSVHSGSGPEQYF
TRBJ2-7	.	TRBV4-2	TRBD1	TGTGCCAGCAGCCAAGGTCGGCCGGGACAGGCGATTTACGAGCAGTACTTC	CASSQGRPGQAIYEQYF
TRBJ1-4	once	TRBV6-1	.	TGTGCCAGCAGTGAATGGGTAGGGGCGTCTAATGAAAAACTGTTTTTT	CASSEWVGASNEKLFF